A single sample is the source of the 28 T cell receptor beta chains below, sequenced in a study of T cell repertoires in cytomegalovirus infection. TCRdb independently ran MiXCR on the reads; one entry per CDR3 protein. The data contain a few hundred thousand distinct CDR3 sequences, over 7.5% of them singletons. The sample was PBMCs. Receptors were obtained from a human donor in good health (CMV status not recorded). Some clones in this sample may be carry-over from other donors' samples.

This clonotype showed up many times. CDR3 loop: CASSSGTSGEQFF. The DNA for the CDR3 is TGTGCCAGCAGTTCCGGGACTAGCGGTGAGCAGTTCTTC. The chain joins TRBV12-3 or TRBV12-4 to TRBJ2-1, with 11 bases lining up with TRBD2. The CDR3 consists of 13 residues. V shed 4 bases and J 9 bases; nucleotides not matched to a gene: 2.

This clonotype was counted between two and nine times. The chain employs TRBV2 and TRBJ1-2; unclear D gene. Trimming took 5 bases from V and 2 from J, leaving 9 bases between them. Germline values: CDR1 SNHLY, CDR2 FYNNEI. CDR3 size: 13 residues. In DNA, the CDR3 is TGTGCCAGCAGTCCGGAGGGAAACTATGGCTACACCTTC. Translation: CASSPEGNYGYTF.

The CDR3 bases are TGTGCCAGCTTTAACGGACTTAACTATGGCTACACCTTC. Translated, it gives CASFNGLNYGYTF. The chain links TRBV2 to TRBJ1-2; D gene unclear. The germline V gene has CDR1 SNHLY and CDR2 FYNNEI. Deletions cut 8 bases from V and 1 base from J, with 11 bases between. The CDR3 is made up of 13 amino acids.

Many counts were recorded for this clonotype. The CDR3 DNA is TGTGCCAGCAGCTTTGAGGGGGGGGCCTATGGCTACACCTTC. This encodes CASSFEGGAYGYTF. This chain connects TRBV7-2 to TRBJ1-2; D may be TRBD1 (6 bases). Germline values: CDR1 SGHTA, CDR2 FQGNSA. The CDR3 has 14 residues. Trimming removed 3 bases from V and 4 bases from J, with 12 bases in between.

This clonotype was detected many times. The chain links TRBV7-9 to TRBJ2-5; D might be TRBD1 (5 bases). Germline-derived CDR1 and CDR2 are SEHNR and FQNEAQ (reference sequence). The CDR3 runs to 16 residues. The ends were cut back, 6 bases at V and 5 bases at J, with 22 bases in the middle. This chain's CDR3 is CASSPKAAGLGETQYF. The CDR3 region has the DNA TGTGCCAGCAGTCCGAAGGCGGCAGGGCTGGGGGAGACCCAGTACTTC.

For the CDR3, the DNA is TGTGCCAGCAGCTTTGAGGCCGGTGATGAGCAGTTCTTC. It codes for CASSFEAGDEQFF. The rearrangement joins TRBV2 to TRBJ2-1; the D is unclear. The V end was cut by 6 bases, the J end by 8 bases, with 14 bases between. The germline V gene encodes CDR1 SNHLY and CDR2 FYNNEI. The CDR3 is 13 amino acids.

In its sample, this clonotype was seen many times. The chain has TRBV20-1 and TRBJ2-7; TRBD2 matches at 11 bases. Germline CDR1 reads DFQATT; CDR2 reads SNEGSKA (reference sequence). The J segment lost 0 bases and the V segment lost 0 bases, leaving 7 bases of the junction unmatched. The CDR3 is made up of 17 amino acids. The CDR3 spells CSARDPGLAVYSYEQYF. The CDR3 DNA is TGCAGTGCTAGAGACCCGGGACTAGCGGTTTACTCCTACGAGCAGTACTTC.

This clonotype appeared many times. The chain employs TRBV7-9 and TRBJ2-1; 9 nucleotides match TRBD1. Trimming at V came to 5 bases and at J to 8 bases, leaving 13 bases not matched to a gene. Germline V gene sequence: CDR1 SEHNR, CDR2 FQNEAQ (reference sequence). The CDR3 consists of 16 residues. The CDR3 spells CASSPTGTGKWDEQFF. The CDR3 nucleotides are TGTGCCAGCAGCCCAACGGGGACAGGGAAGTGGGATGAGCAGTTCTTC.

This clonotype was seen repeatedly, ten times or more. The CDR3 DNA follows: TGTGCCAGCACGTTGACAGGGGCGATTGGCTACACCTTC. It codes for CASTLTGAIGYTF. The chain employs TRBV28 and TRBJ1-2, with 8 bases lining up with TRBD1. From germline, CDR1 is MDHEN and CDR2 SYDVKM. This CDR3 is 13 amino acids long. Unmatched junction bases numbered 8, after V lost 7 bases and J lost 7 bases.

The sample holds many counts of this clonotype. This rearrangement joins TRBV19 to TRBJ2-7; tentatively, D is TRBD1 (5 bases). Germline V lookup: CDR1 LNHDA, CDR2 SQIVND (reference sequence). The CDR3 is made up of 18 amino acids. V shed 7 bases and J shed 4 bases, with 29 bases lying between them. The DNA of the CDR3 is TGTGCCAGTATCCCGACCACAGGCCGGACCTATGGTTTTTACGAGCAGTACTTC. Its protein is CASIPTTGRTYGFYEQYF.

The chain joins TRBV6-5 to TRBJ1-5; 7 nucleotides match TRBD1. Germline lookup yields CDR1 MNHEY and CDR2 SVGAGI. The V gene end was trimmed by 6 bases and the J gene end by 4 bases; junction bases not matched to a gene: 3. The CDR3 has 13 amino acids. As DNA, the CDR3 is TGTGCCAGCAGGAGGACAGGAAATCAGCCCCAGCATTTT. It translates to CASRRTGNQPQHF.

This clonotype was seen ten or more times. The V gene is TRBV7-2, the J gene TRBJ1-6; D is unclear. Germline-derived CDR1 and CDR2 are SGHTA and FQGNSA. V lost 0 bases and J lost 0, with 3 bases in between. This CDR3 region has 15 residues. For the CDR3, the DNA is TGTGCCAGCAGCTTAGCGAGCTCCTATAATTCACCCCTCCACTTT. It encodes CASSLASSYNSPLHF. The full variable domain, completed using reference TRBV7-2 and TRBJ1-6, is GAGVSQSPSNKVTEKGKDVELRCDPISGHTALYWYRQSLGQGLEFLIYFQGNSAPDKSGLPSDRFSAERTGGSVSTLTIQRTQQEDSAVYLCASSLASSYNSPLHFGNGTRLTVT.

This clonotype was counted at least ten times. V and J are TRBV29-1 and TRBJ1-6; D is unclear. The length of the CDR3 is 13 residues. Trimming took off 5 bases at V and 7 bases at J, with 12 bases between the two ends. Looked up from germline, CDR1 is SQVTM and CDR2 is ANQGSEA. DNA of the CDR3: TGCAGCGTTCTCCTGGATTTCAATTCACCCCTCCACTTT. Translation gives CSVLLDFNSPLHF.

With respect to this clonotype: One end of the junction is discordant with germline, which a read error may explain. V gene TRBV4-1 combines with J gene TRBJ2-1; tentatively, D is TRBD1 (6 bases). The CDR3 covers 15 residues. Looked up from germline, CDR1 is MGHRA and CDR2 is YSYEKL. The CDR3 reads CASSPLGTSYNEQFF. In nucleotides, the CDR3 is TGTGCCAGCAGCCCCCTAGGGACATCCTACAATGAGCAGTTCTTC.

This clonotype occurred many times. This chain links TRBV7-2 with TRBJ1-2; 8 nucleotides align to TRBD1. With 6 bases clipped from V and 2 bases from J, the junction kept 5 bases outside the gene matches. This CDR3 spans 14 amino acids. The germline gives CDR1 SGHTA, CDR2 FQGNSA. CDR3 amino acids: CASRMTGVNYGYTF. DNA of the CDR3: TGTGCCAGCAGGATGACAGGGGTCAACTATGGCTACACCTTC. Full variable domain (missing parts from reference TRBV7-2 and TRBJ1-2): GAGVSQSPSNKVTEKGKDVELRCDPISGHTALYWYRQSLGQGLEFLIYFQGNSAPDKSGLPSDRFSAERTGGSVSTLTIQRTQQEDSAVYLCASRMTGVNYGYTFGSGTRLTVV.

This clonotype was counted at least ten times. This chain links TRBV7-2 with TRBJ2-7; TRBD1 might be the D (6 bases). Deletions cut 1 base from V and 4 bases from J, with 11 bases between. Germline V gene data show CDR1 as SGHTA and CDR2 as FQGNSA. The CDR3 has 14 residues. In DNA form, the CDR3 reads TGTGCCAGCAGCTTAGTGACAGGATATTACGAGCAGTACTTC. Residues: CASSLVTGYYEQYF.

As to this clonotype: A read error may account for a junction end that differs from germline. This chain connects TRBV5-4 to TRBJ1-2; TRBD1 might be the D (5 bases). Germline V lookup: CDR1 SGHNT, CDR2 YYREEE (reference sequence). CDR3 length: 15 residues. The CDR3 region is CVSNWGNPGPAGYTF. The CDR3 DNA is TGTGTCAGCAACTGGGGGAACCCGGGCCCAGCAGGCTACACCTTC.

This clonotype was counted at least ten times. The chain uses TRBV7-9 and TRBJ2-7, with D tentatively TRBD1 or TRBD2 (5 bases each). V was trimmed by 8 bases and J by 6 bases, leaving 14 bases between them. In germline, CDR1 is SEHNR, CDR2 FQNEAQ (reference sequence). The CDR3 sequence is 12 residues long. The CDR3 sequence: CASWEGDGEQYF. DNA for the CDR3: TGTGCCAGCTGGGAAGGGGACGGCGAGCAGTACTTC.

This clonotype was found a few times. The CDR3 region has the DNA TGTGCCAGCAGCCTGTCAGGGAGGGATACGCAGTATTTT. It yields the protein CASSLSGRDTQYF. The V call is TRBV6-5, the J call TRBJ2-3; D may be TRBD2 (6 bases). CDR1 and CDR2 (germline): MNHEY, SVGAGI. V gave up 6 bases and J gave up 6 bases, with 13 bases separating them. This CDR3 comprises 13 residues.

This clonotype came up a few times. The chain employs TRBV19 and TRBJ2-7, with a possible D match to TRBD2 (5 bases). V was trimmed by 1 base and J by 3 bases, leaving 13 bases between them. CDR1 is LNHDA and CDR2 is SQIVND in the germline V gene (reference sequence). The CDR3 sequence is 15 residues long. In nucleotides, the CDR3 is TGTGCCAGTAGTATAGGAGCGGTTGGCTACTACGAGCAGTACTTC. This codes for CASSIGAVGYYEQYF.

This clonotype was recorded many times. DNA of the CDR3: TGTGCCAGCAGCTCCAGACTAGGAACGGCCTACGAGCAGTACTTC. This sequence encodes CASSSRLGTAYEQYF. J is TRBJ2-7 and V is TRBV7-2; tentative D call: TRBD2 (6 bases). Deletions cut 4 bases from V and 2 bases from J, with 15 bases between. The CDR3 totals 15 residues. The germline gives CDR1 SGHTA, CDR2 FQGNSA.

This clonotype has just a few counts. CDR3 bases: TGTGCCAGCAGCCCACAAAAACTAGCGGGGTATAAAGAGACCCAGTACTTC. Translating it yields CASSPQKLAGYKETQYF. V and J are TRBV7-2 and TRBJ2-5, with 10 bases lining up with TRBD2. The CDR3 is 17 amino acids. Per the germline V gene, CDR1 is SGHTA and CDR2 is FQGNSA. V shed 5 bases, J shed 3 bases, and the junction held 12 bases outside the gene matches.

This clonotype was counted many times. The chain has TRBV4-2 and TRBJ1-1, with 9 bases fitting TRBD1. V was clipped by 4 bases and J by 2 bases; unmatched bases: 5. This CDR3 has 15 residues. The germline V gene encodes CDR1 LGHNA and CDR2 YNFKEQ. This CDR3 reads CASSLDRGINTEAFF. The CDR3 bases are TGTGCCAGCAGCCTGGACAGGGGTATCAACACTGAAGCTTTCTTT.

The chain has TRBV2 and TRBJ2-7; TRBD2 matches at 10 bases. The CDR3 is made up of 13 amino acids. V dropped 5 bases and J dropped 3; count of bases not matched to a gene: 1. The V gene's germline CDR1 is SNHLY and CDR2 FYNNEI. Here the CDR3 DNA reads TGTGCCAGCAGTCAGCGGGAGGGCTACGAGCAGTACTTC. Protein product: CASSQREGYEQYF.

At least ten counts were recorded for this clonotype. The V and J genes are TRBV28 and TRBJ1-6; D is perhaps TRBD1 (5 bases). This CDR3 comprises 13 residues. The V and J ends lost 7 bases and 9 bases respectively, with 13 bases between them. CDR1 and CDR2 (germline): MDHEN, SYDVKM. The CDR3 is CASKHGTGSPLHF. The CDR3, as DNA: TGTGCCAGCAAACACGGGACCGGTTCACCCCTCCACTTT.

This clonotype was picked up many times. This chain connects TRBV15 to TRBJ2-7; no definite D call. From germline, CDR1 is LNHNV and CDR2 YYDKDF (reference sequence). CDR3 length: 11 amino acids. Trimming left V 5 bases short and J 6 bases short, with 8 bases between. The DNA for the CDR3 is TGTGCCACCAGCCATGGACGCGAGCAGTACTTC. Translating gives CATSHGREQYF.

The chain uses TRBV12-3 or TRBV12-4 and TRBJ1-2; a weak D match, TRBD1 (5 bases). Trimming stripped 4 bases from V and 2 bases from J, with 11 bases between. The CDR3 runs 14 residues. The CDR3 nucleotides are TGTGCCAGCAGTTCGACAGCTAGAAACTATGGCTACACCTTC. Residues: CASSSTARNYGYTF.

In DNA form, the CDR3 reads TGTGCTAGTGGTCCATCCGGTCGGGAGACCCAGTACTTC. Its translation: CASGPSGRETQYF. The chain uses TRBV12-5 and TRBJ2-5, with D hard to call. Trimming removed 5 bases from V and 5 bases from J, with 12 bases in between. Germline V lookup: CDR1 LGHNT, CDR2 FRNRAP. The CDR3 is 13 amino acids.